This T cell receptor (beta chain) emerged from a study of a mutant IDH1 vaccine in newly diagnosed glioma. Study-level information: The patients were given eight vaccinations, one each in weeks 1, 3, 5, 7, 11, 15, 19 and 23. Former treatment meant radiotherapy, temozolomide, or both; the majority had gotten both.

Time point specified: week 23, last vaccination. Each dose delivered 300 ug of mutant IDH1 20-mer peptide subcutaneously with imiquimod. Remarks on this clone: The target antigen is unknown.

Measured with immunoSEQ multiplex PCR; TCRdb has only the in-frame clones, and not every one. The sample gives 35,000 to 45,000 clones, around 79% of which show up once; 6.3% is in the top ten. The ends were cut back, 0 bases at V and 3 bases at J, with 15 bases in the middle. This CDR3 region has 16 residues. Germline CDR1 LGHNA, CDR2 YSLEER. This receptor was taken from a woman in her 40s with glioma. Some clones in this sample may be carry-over from other donors' samples. This chain uses TRBV4-3 with TRBJ2-7; TRBD2 might be the D (6 bases). The sample here was PBMCs, taken from a glioma patient whose treatment included an IDH1 peptide vaccine. CDR3 sequence reads: CASSQDWGDELYEQYF. The CDR3 DNA sequence: TGCGCCAGCAGCCAAGACTGGGGGGATGAGCTCTACGAGCAGTACTTC.